This T cell receptor beta chain was observed in a study of T cell responses to AZD1222 COVID-19 vaccine. Comments on this clone: The antigen is unknown.

Study-level results: With two AZD1222 doses given, Spike-specific TCR breadth and depth both rose. Researchers report vaccine-associated CD4 TCRs spanning spike, with dominance at 160-218 and 743-854. Variant regions that are unmutated are reportedly the target of nearly half of spike-specific TCRs.

This CDR3 has 13 residues. Germline loops: CDR1 WNHNN, CDR2 SYGVQD (reference sequence). V was clipped by 3 bases and J by 8 bases, with 13 bases between them. TCRdb's table, derived via immunoSEQ multiplex PCR, lists solely in-frame clones and lacks some. There are 100,000 or so clones in the sample; around 87% occur only once, and roughly 4.2% lies in the top ten. The origin of this receptor is an adult in good health. This sequence joins TRBV10-1 and TRBJ1-2, with D perhaps matching TRBD1 (5 bases). Here the sequenced sample was peripheral blood, taken on day 0 of MenACWY control vaccination. CDR3 nucleotides: TGCGCCAGCAGTGAAAGGGGTTGCTGCGGCTACACCTTC. It is translated as CASSERGCCGYTF.